The 20 T cell receptor beta chains below were found in one sample sequenced in a study of cytomegalovirus exposure and HLA in healthy donors. PCR employed 60 Vbeta and 13 Jbeta primers. This table comes from immunoSEQ multiplex PCR, and its TCRdb copy is limited to in-frame clones, with some not included. The profile shows 120,000 or so clones, roughly 80% of them singletons. The sequenced sample was PBMCs. Source of these receptors: a young man in good health and CMV-seropositive.

The chain carries TRBV5-1 and TRBJ2-1; TRBD2 matches 7 bases. The V segment lost 0 bases and the J segment 8 bases; nucleotides outside the gene matches: 2. CDR3 length equals 13 residues. Germline CDR1 SGHRS, CDR2 YFSETQ. The CDR3 loop is CASSLAAGYEQFF. CDR3 bases: TGCGCCAGCAGCTTGGCAGCGGGATATGAGCAGTTCTTC.

The gene calls are TRBV7-9 and TRBJ2-5, with TRBD1 matching 7 bases. The CDR3 has 16 residues. Germline lookup yields CDR1 SEHNR and CDR2 FQNEAQ (reference sequence). V gave up 5 bases and J gave up 5 bases; unmatched junction bases: 14. In DNA, the CDR3 is TGTGCCAGCAGCCAGACACCGACAGGGAGAGGGGAGACCCAGTACTTC. Protein product: CASSQTPTGRGETQYF. The full variable domain, with the rest looked up from reference TRBV7-9 and TRBJ2-5, is DTGVSQNPRHKITKRGQNVTFRCDPISEHNRLYWYRQTLGQGPEFLTYFQNEAQLEKSRLLSDRFSAERPKGSFSTLEIQRTEQGDSAMYLCASSQTPTGRGETQYFGPGTRLLVL.

The chain joins TRBV4-2 to TRBJ2-3, with 7 bases that match TRBD2. Germline V gene data show CDR1 as LGHNA and CDR2 as YNFKEQ. J gave up 3 bases and V 4 bases, and 7 bases lay outside the gene matches. The CDR3 length is 15 residues. CDR3 residues: CASSLAGTTTDTQYF. The CDR3 nucleotides are TGTGCCAGCAGCCTTGCCGGGACTACGACAGATACGCAGTATTTT.

The V call is TRBV11-2, the J call TRBJ2-5; 13 positions match TRBD2. V trimming: 5 bases; J trimming: 10 bases; junction bases outside the gene matches: 7. Germline CDR1 reads SGHAT; CDR2 reads FQNNGV. The CDR3 runs to 14 residues. CDR3 nucleotide sequence: TGTGCCAGCAGCGGACTAGCGGGGGTGGGGGACCAGTACTTC. The encoded protein is CASSGLAGVGDQYF. Together with reference TRBV11-2 and TRBJ2-5, the CDR3 gives the full variable domain: EAGVAQSPRYKIIEKRQSVAFWCNPISGHATLYWYQQILGQGPKLLIQFQNNGVVDDSQLPKDRFSAERLKGVDSTLKIQPAKLEDSAVYLCASSGLAGVGDQYFGPGTRLLVL.

This chain uses TRBV4-1 with TRBJ2-7; weak D call: TRBD2 (7 bases). With 4 bases removed from V and 1 base from J, the gap between germline ends came to 14 bases. The CDR3 consists of 15 residues. Germline V gives CDR1 MGHRA, CDR2 YSYEKL. The CDR3 here is CASSLRGGQSYEQYF. DNA of the CDR3: TGCGCCAGCAGCCTAAGGGGGGGGCAGTCCTACGAGCAGTACTTC.

This sequence joins TRBV18 and TRBJ1-4, with 9 nucleotides matching TRBD1. CDR1 is KGHSH and CDR2 is LQKENI in the germline V gene. The CDR3 runs 14 residues. The junction had 2 bases not matched to a gene; V was cut back by 3 bases and J by 6 bases. CDR3 sequence: CASSPGQGHEKLFF. The DNA for the CDR3 is TGTGCCAGCTCACCGGGACAGGGTCATGAAAAACTGTTTTTT.

This sequence joins TRBV19 and TRBJ1-5; D is ambiguous. The CDR3 contains 13 residues. Per germline, CDR1 LNHDA and CDR2 SQIVND (reference sequence). The ends were cut back, 4 bases at V and 5 bases at J, with 9 bases in the middle. CDR3 sequence: CASSTQSDQPQHF. DNA of the CDR3: TGTGCCAGTAGTACCCAAAGCGATCAGCCCCAGCATTTT.

The chain is built from TRBV5-5 and TRBJ2-3, with TRBD2 matching over 9 bases. J gave up 0 bases and V 3 bases, and 2 bases lay outside the gene matches. The V gene's germline CDR1 is SGHKS and CDR2 YYEKEE (reference sequence). This CDR3 region has 15 residues. In DNA, the CDR3 is TGTGCCAGCAGCTCTAGCGGGGCTAGCACAGATACGCAGTATTTT. Protein: CASSSSGASTDTQYF.

The chain combines TRBV6-6 with TRBJ1-1; D remains unclear. Germline V lookup: CDR1 MNHNY, CDR2 SVGAGI (reference sequence). The CDR3 consists of 14 residues. V was shortened by 0 bases and J by 3 bases, with 8 bases between the two germline ends. CDR3 amino acids: CASSYSRADTEAFF. The CDR3 coding sequence is TGTGCCAGCAGTTACTCGAGGGCAGACACTGAAGCTTTCTTT.

V is TRBV5-1 and J is TRBJ2-1, with 8 bases matching TRBD1. CDR1 is SGHRS and CDR2 is YFSETQ in the germline V gene. V trimming: 4 bases; J trimming: 7 bases; junction bases outside the gene matches: 13. CDR3 size: 16 residues. Here the CDR3 DNA reads TGCGCCAGCAGCATGACAGGGGCGTCAAGGATGAATGAGCAGTTCTTC. It is translated as CASSMTGASRMNEQFF.

V usage is TRBV6-1 and J usage is TRBJ1-5; 9 bases align to TRBD1. The CDR3 is made up of 14 amino acids. CDR1 MNHNS and CDR2 SASEGT come from the germline V gene. V dropped 6 bases and J dropped 3; count of bases not matched to a gene: 3. The CDR3 protein is CASRGTGYNQPQHF. CDR3 sequence (DNA): TGTGCCAGCAGGGGGACAGGGTACAATCAGCCCCAGCATTTT.

In DNA, the CDR3 is TGTGCCAGCAGTTTATCGACGGGGGGGGACTACGAGCAGTACTTC. This codes for CASSLSTGGDYEQYF. The chain joins TRBV27 to TRBJ2-5, with 8 nucleotides matching TRBD2. The DNA end is more similar to TRBJ2-7, so the J call may be wrong. The germline gives CDR1 MNHEY, CDR2 SMNVEV (reference sequence). The CDR3 contains 15 residues.

The chain recombines TRBV30 with TRBJ2-6; 10 nucleotides agree with TRBD1. Germline-derived CDR1 and CDR2 are GTSNPN and SVGIG (reference sequence). The CDR3 is 19 residues long. V lost 2 bases, J lost 1 base, and 11 bases stayed unmatched. As DNA, the CDR3 is TGTGCCTGGAGTAAAAGAATTGGGACAGGGGCGTCTGGGGCCAACGTCCTGACTTTC. Protein product: CAWSKRIGTGASGANVLTF.

The V and J genes are TRBV12-5 and TRBJ2-7; 8 bases line up with TRBD1. Per the germline V gene, CDR1 is LGHNT and CDR2 is FRNRAP. CDR3 size: 15 residues. The trim removed 5 bases at V and 8 bases at J, leaving 14 bases unmatched. CDR3 nucleotides: TGTGCTAGTGGTGGGGGGACAGGAGGTTATGAACAGCAGTACTTC. Its protein is CASGGGTGGYEQQYF.

This sequence joins TRBV18 and TRBJ1-1, with a tentative D call TRBD1 (6 bases). V shed 0 bases and J shed 4 bases, with 15 bases lying between them. The CDR3 consists of 16 residues. CDR1 is KGHSH and CDR2 is LQKENI in the germline V gene. CDR3 region: CASSPPSGAGGTEAFF. Here the CDR3 DNA reads TGTGCCAGCTCACCACCATCAGGGGCCGGAGGCACTGAAGCTTTCTTT.

This chain connects TRBV21-1 to TRBJ1-5; the table's D call TRBD1 went unverified against the DNA. TRBV21-1 is a known pseudogene. The CDR3 sequence is 15 residues long. CDR3 DNA: TGTGCCAGCAGCAAGGACAGGGGAGGGAGACAGCCCCAGCATTTT. This sequence encodes CASSKDRGGRQPQHF.

The gene calls are TRBV6-4 and TRBJ1-2, with 10 nucleotides matching TRBD1. CDR1 and CDR2 from the germline V gene are MRHNA and SNTAGT. Trimming cost V 3 bases and J 6 bases; bases outside gene matches: 4. The CDR3 extends over 14 amino acids. This CDR3 is CASSEGQGSDGYTF. CDR3 nucleotide sequence: TGTGCCAGCAGTGAGGGACAGGGGTCAGATGGCTACACCTTC.

The J gene is TRBJ1-2, the V gene TRBV19; D perhaps matches TRBD1 (5 bases). This CDR3 has 14 amino acids. Germline lookup yields CDR1 LNHDA and CDR2 SQIVND (reference sequence). Deletions cut 3 bases from V and 6 bases from J, with 14 bases between. The CDR3 DNA is TGTGCCAGTAGTATTGGGCAGGGAGGGCATGGCTACACCTTC. Translation gives CASSIGQGGHGYTF.

The V gene is TRBV19, the J gene TRBJ1-1; TRBD1 aligns across 10 bases. Unmatched junction bases numbered 16, after V lost 9 bases and J lost 6 bases. The CDR3 totals 16 residues. Germline V gene lookup returns CDR1 LNHDA and CDR2 SQIVND (reference sequence). The CDR3 is CASFARARDRGAEAFF. CDR3 nucleotide sequence: TGTGCCAGCTTTGCCAGGGCTCGGGACAGGGGAGCTGAAGCTTTCTTT.

In this sample, this clone turned up a few times. This rearrangement joins TRBV30 to TRBJ1-1; D call uncertain. V lost 4 bases and J 1 base, leaving 7 bases between the germline ends. From germline, CDR1 is GTSNPN and CDR2 SVGIG (reference sequence). This CDR3 spans 12 amino acids. CDR3 DNA: TGTGCCTGGATGCAGGAGAACACTGAAGCTTTCTTT. It translates to CAWMQENTEAFF.